Included here is one T cell receptor (beta chain) sequence, with context. Germline values: CDR1 MGHRA, CDR2 YSYEKL. This CDR3 spans 16 amino acids. Trimming left V 3 bases short and J 2 bases short, with 16 bases between. Authors' data handling: Cell counts per sample came from amplifying reference gene primers. Assay: immunoSEQ multiplex PCR; the TCRdb copy retains only in-frame clones and omits some. V, J and clone size reflect that table, while D and trimming were determined from the DNA. The data hold 270,000 or so clones, with nearly 85% observed a single time. The data were taken from a study of blood T cell repertoires in COVID-19. Study at large: Italy, Spain and the United States were the sources of the convalescent and acute COVID-19 samples. PBMCs, B-cell-depleted T cells, or T cells were the source of the cDNA or gDNA that made up the material.

Sequenced sample: peripheral blood. The V gene is TRBV4-1, the J gene TRBJ2-5, with D perhaps TRBD1 (6 bases). The TCR comes from a human donor in a cohort sampled during active COVID-19. The chain's CDR3 is CASSQNLGTPQETQYF. CDR3 in DNA: TGCGCCAGCAGCCAGAACCTAGGGACACCGCAAGAGACCCAGTACTTC.